This record covers a single TCR beta chain. Its antigen is not known. V lost 3 bases and J lost 6, with 15 bases in between. The CDR3 runs to 15 residues. In germline, CDR1 is MDHEN, CDR2 SYDVKM. The data are from a study of T cells in Graves' hyperthyroidism and ophthalmopathy. Study-level points and caveats: Using 13 V-J features, a model discriminated ophthalmopathy from stable hyperthyroidism.

The study left out patients who had uncontrolled infection, other autoimmune disease, pregnancy or lactation. Authors of the study amplified TCR beta CDR3 regions from RNA transcripts. TCR CDR3 regions were first amplified by RT-PCR with HTBI primers. TCRdb re-called the multiplex PCR reads through MiXCR, storing one row per CDR3 protein. The data contain tens of thousands of distinct CDR3 sequences, 52% of them singletons. This chain uses TRBV28 with TRBJ2-1; D unclear. Sequencing input: blood. This clonotype originated in a woman in her forties with Graves' ophthalmopathy. The CDR3 here is CASSLTPNFPNEQFF. The CDR3 nucleotides read TGTGCCAGCAGTTTGACACCAAATTTCCCCAATGAGCAGTTCTTC.